These 21 T cell receptor beta chains came from one sample sequenced in a study of blood T cell repertoires in COVID-19. Measured with immunoSEQ multiplex PCR; TCRdb has only the in-frame clones, and not every one. The sample lists 75,000 or so clones; approximately 78% were seen once. Input material: peripheral blood. The origin of the receptors is a man aged 55 to 69 with acute or convalescent COVID-19.

The chain uses TRBV9 and TRBJ1-2; D perhaps matches TRBD1 (6 bases). This CDR3 has 15 residues. The ends were cut back, 4 bases at V and 7 bases at J, with 20 bases in the middle. The germline V gene encodes CDR1 SGDLS and CDR2 YYNGEE. This CDR3 reads CASSISGTSPTGYTF. CDR3 nucleotide sequence: TGTGCCAGCAGCATATCCGGGACAAGCCCAACTGGCTACACCTTC.

The chain joins TRBV9 to TRBJ2-3; 9 bases fit TRBD2. The CDR3 sequence is 18 residues long. Trimming at V came to 0 bases and at J to 1 base, leaving 9 bases not matched to a gene. Germline V gene lookup returns CDR1 SGDLS and CDR2 YYNGEE. CDR3 protein: CASSVGLAGVTGTDTQYF. The CDR3 coding sequence is TGTGCCAGCAGCGTAGGGTTAGCGGGAGTAACTGGCACAGATACGCAGTATTTT.

The chain combines TRBV27 with TRBJ1-1, with D maybe TRBD1 (6 bases). V lost 7 bases and J lost 1, with 7 bases in between. Germline V CDR1 and CDR2: MNHEY, SMNVEV (reference sequence). This CDR3 region has 12 residues. DNA for the CDR3: TGTGCCAGCAAGACAGGGAACACTGAAGCTTTCTTT. Its translation is CASKTGNTEAFF.

This clone was seen a single time. The chain joins TRBV7-8 to TRBJ2-5, with 11 bases identical to TRBD2. Germline CDR1 reads SGHVS; CDR2 reads FQNEAQ. This CDR3 spans 17 amino acids. Trimming cost V 2 bases and J 4 bases; bases outside gene matches: 9. CDR3 in amino acids: CASSLMSLAGGGETQYF. CDR3 nucleotide sequence: TGTGCCAGCAGCTTAATGAGTCTAGCGGGGGGAGGAGAGACCCAGTACTTC.

Points on this clone: One junction end disagrees with the germline gene, perhaps due to a read error. The chain recombines TRBV6-2 or TRBV6-3 with TRBJ1-5; D is possibly TRBD1 (5 bases). CDR3 length equals 12 residues. The germline V gene encodes CDR1 MNHEY and CDR2 SVGEGT. CDR3 region: CASSYEGRVGYF. CDR3 nucleotides: TGTGCCAGCAGTTACGAAGGCAGGGTGGGGTATTTT.

The V gene is TRBV30, the J gene TRBJ1-1, with a weak D call TRBD1 (5 bases). From germline, CDR1 is GTSNPN and CDR2 SVGIG (reference sequence). Trimming took off 4 bases at V and 11 bases at J, with 17 bases between the two ends. The CDR3 covers 12 residues. The CDR3: CAWMFGSQGAFF. CDR3 bases: TGTGCCTGGATGTTCGGCAGTCAGGGTGCTTTCTTT.

This clone has a single count. The V call is TRBV5-1, the J call TRBJ2-7; the match to TRBD1 covers 10 bases. This CDR3 comprises 15 residues. Germline V gene data show CDR1 as SGHRS and CDR2 as YFSETQ. With V trimmed by 4 bases and J by 8 bases, 12 bases remained unmatched. The CDR3 loop is CASSTGTGDVGKQYF. The CDR3 bases are TGCGCCAGCAGCACCGGGACAGGGGATGTCGGTAAGCAGTACTTC.

This clone has just a few counts. This chain connects TRBV3-1 (or the pseudogene TRBV3-2) to TRBJ2-2, with 12 nucleotides matching TRBD2. The junction had 9 bases not matched to a gene; V was cut back by 5 bases and J by 5 bases. Looked up from germline, CDR1 is LGHDT and CDR2 is YNNKEL (reference sequence). The CDR3 sequence is 17 residues long. The CDR3 region is CASSIARLAGVTGELFF. CDR3 DNA: TGTGCCAGCAGCATTGCCCGACTAGCGGGAGTTACCGGGGAGCTGTTTTTT.

The gene calls are TRBV7-2 and TRBJ2-3; 11 bases are a match to TRBD2. The CDR3 runs 15 residues. Germline V lookup: CDR1 SGHTA, CDR2 FQGNSA. J lost 0 bases, V lost 4 bases, and 0 bases had no gene match. CDR3 in DNA: TGTGCCAGCAGCTGGACTAGCGGGAGCACAGATACGCAGTATTTT. Translated, it gives CASSWTSGSTDTQYF.

The rearrangement uses TRBV5-4 and TRBJ1-6, with TRBD1 matching over 7 bases. CDR3 length: 15 amino acids. V shed 5 bases, J shed 6 bases, and the junction held 8 bases outside the gene matches. In germline, CDR1 is SGHNT, CDR2 YYREEE (reference sequence). This CDR3 reads CASRSTGQINSPLHF. In DNA form, the CDR3 reads TGTGCCAGCAGATCCACGGGACAGATTAATTCACCCCTCCACTTT.

The rearrangement links TRBV5-6 to TRBJ1-6; D not certain. V was clipped by 0 bases and J by 7 bases, with 5 bases between them. In germline, CDR1 is SGHDT, CDR2 YYEEEE. The CDR3 runs to 13 residues. This chain's CDR3 is CASSLVRNSPLHF. The CDR3 DNA reads as TGTGCCAGCAGCTTGGTTCGGAATTCACCCCTCCACTTT.

The chain uses TRBV5-6 and TRBJ1-1; D may be TRBD1 (5 bases). V lost 1 base and J lost 1, with 11 bases in between. CDR3 length: 15 residues. Germline V gives CDR1 SGHDT, CDR2 YYEEEE. CDR3 region: CASSLWLGANTEAFF. CDR3 coding DNA: TGTGCCAGCAGCTTGTGGCTAGGGGCGAACACTGAAGCTTTCTTT.

The chain joins TRBV7-2 to TRBJ1-1, with D unclear. This CDR3 spans 16 amino acids. V lost 1 base, J lost 0 bases, and 12 bases lay in between. Germline CDR1 is SGHTA and CDR2 is FQGNSA. CDR3: CASSLGGLGMNTEAFF. Written as DNA, the CDR3 is TGTGCCAGCAGCTTAGGAGGGTTAGGGATGAACACTGAAGCTTTCTTT.

This clone was counted between two and nine times. The chain combines TRBV10-1 with TRBJ2-1, with unresolved D. The CDR3 consists of 16 residues. V was shortened by 4 bases and J by 0 bases, with 13 bases between the two germline ends. Germline values: CDR1 WNHNN, CDR2 SYGVQD (reference sequence). CDR3 nucleotides: TGCGCCAGCAGTGGAAAGACTCCGAGCTCCTACAATGAGCAGTTCTTC. As protein: CASSGKTPSSYNEQFF.

The V and J genes are TRBV12-3 or TRBV12-4 and TRBJ1-1, with 8 nucleotides matching TRBD1. With 5 bases clipped from V and 5 bases from J, the junction kept 4 bases outside the gene matches. CDR3 length equals 13 residues. For the CDR3, the DNA is TGTGCCAGCAGTAACGACAGGGGAACTGAAGCTTTCTTT. This encodes CASSNDRGTEAFF.

This clone occurred once. The CDR3 bases are TGTGCCAGCAGAGCAGATAGCGGGAAGAGCTCCTACAATGAGCAGTTCTTC. Translated: CASRADSGKSSYNEQFF. The chain uses TRBV28 and TRBJ2-1; 8 nucleotides agree with TRBD2. Germline CDR1 and CDR2: MDHEN and SYDVKM. J gave up 0 bases and V 6 bases, and 10 bases lay outside the gene matches. The CDR3 totals 17 residues.

This chain connects TRBV7-2 to TRBJ2-1, with TRBD2 identical over 13 bases. CDR3 size: 15 residues. The germline CDR1 and CDR2 sequences are SGHTA and FQGNSA. The trim removed 5 bases at V and 6 bases at J, leaving 4 bases unmatched. The CDR3 spells CASSPGLAGANEQFF. The CDR3 coding sequence is TGTGCCAGCAGCCCAGGACTAGCGGGGGCCAATGAGCAGTTCTTC. Complete variable domain (other parts from reference TRBV7-2 and TRBJ2-1): GAGVSQSPSNKVTEKGKDVELRCDPISGHTALYWYRQSLGQGLEFLIYFQGNSAPDKSGLPSDRFSAERTGGSVSTLTIQRTQQEDSAVYLCASSPGLAGANEQFFGPGTRLTVL.

This clone was seen more than once but under ten times. J is TRBJ2-5 and V is TRBV7-9; a possible D gene is TRBD1 (5 bases). Germline CDR1 reads SEHNR; CDR2 reads FQNEAQ (reference sequence). The CDR3 is 13 amino acids. V was pared by 2 bases and J by 5 bases, with 9 bases between. The CDR3 spells CASSLIGAETQYF. DNA for the CDR3: TGTGCCAGCAGCTTAATAGGGGCCGAGACCCAGTACTTC.

This chain joins TRBV9 and TRBJ1-3; 10 bases align to TRBD1. The J segment lost 8 bases and the V segment lost 0 bases, leaving 5 bases of the junction unmatched. The CDR3 length is 15 residues. Germline V gene sequence: CDR1 SGDLS, CDR2 YYNGEE. CDR3 nucleotide sequence: TGTGCCAGCAGCGTAGCTGACAGGGGGCGACACACCATATATTTT. Residues: CASSVADRGRHTIYF.

The chain employs TRBV6-6 and TRBJ2-7; 9 positions agree with TRBD2. The CDR3 length is 14 residues. The J segment lost 3 bases and the V segment lost 5 bases, leaving 5 bases of the junction unmatched. The germline gives CDR1 MNHNY, CDR2 SVGAGI (reference sequence). The chain's CDR3 is CASSRLADFYEQYF. The CDR3, as DNA: TGTGCCAGCAGTAGACTAGCGGATTTCTACGAGCAGTACTTC.

The rearrangement links TRBV5-1 to TRBJ2-2; 9 bases align to TRBD1. The trim removed 0 bases at V and 6 bases at J, leaving 3 bases unmatched. Per the germline V gene, CDR1 is SGHRS and CDR2 is YFSETQ. The CDR3 sequence is 15 residues long. The CDR3 bases are TGCGCCAGCAGCTTGGTACGGGACAGGGCCGGGGAGCTGTTTTTT. This gives the protein CASSLVRDRAGELFF.